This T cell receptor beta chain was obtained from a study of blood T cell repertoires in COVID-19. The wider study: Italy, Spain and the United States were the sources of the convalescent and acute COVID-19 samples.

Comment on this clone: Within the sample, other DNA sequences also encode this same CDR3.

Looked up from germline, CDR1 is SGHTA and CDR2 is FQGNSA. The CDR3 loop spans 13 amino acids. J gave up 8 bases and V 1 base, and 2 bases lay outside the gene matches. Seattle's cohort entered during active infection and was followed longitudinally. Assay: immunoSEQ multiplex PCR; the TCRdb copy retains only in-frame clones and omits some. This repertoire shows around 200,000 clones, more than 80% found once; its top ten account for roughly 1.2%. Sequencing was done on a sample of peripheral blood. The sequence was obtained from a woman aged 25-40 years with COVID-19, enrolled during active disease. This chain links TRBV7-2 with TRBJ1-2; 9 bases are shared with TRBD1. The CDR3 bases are TGTGCCAGCAGCTTAGTGACAGGGGGAGGCTACACCTTC. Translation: CASSLVTGGGYTF.